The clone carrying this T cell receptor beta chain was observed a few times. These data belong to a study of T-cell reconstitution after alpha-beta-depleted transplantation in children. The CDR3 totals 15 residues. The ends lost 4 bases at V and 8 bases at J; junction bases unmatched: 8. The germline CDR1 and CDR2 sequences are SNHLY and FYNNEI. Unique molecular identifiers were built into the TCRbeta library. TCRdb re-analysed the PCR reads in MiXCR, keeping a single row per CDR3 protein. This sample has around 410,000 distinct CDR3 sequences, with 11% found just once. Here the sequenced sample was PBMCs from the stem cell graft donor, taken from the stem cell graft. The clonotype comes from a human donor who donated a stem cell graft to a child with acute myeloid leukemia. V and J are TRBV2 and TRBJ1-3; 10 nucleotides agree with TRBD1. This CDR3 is CASSATGTGVDTIYF. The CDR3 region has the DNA TGTGCCAGCAGTGCAACCGGGACAGGGGTTGACACCATATATTTT.